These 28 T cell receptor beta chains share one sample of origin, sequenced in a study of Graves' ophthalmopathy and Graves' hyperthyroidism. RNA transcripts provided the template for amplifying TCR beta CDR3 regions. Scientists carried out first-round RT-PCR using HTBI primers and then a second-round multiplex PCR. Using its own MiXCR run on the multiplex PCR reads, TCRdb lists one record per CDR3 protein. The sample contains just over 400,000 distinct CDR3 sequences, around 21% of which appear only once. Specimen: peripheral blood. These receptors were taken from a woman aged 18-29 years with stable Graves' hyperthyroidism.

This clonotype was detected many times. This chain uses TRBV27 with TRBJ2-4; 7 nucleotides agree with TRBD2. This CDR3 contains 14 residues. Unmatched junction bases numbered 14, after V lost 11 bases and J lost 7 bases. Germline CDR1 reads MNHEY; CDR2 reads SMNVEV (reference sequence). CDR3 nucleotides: TGTGCCTCCGGCCGGGCGGGAGCTAGTAACATTCAGTACTTC. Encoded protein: CASGRAGASNIQYF.

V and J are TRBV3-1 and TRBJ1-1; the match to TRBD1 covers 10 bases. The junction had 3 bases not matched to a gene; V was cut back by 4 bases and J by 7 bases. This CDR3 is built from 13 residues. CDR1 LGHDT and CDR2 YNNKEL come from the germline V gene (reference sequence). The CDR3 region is CASSPWDRGEAFF. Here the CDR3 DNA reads TGTGCCAGCAGCCCTTGGGACAGGGGTGAAGCTTTCTTT. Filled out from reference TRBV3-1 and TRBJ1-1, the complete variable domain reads DTAVSQTPKYLVTQMGNDKSIKCEQNLGHDTMYWYKQDSKKFLKIMFSYNNKELIINETVPNRFSPKSPDKAHLNLHINSLELGDSAVYFCASSPWDRGEAFFGQGTRLTVV.

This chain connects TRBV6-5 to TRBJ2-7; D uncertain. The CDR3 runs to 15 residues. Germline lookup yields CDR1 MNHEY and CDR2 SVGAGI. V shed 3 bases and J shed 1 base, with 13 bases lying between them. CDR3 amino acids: CASSYGAGKSYEQYF. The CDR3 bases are TGTGCCAGCAGTTATGGCGCAGGAAAGTCCTACGAGCAGTACTTC.

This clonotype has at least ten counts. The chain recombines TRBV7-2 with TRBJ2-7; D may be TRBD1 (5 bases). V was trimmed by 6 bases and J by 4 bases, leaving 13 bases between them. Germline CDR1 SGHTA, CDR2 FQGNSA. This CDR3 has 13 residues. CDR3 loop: CASSRSRGYEQYF. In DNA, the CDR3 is TGTGCCAGCAGTCGTAGTAGGGGATACGAGCAGTACTTC. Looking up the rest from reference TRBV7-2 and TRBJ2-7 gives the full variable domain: GAGVSQSPSNKVTEKGKDVELRCDPISGHTALYWYRQSLGQGLEFLIYFQGNSAPDKSGLPSDRFSAERTGGSVSTLTIQRTQQEDSAVYLCASSRSRGYEQYFGPGTRLTVT.

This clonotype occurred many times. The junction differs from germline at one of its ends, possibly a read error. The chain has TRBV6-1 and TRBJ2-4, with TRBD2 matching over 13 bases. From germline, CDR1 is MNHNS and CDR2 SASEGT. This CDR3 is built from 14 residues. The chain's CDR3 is CASSQTSGGNIQYF. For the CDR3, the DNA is TGTGCCAGCAGTCAGACTAGCGGGGGGAACATTCAGTACTTT.

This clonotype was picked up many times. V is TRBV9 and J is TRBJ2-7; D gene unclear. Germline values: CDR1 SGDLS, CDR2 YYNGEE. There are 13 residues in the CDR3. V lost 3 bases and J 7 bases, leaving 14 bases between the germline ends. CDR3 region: CASSASSSAEQYF. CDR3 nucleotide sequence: TGTGCCAGCAGCGCCAGTTCGAGCGCGGAGCAGTACTTC.

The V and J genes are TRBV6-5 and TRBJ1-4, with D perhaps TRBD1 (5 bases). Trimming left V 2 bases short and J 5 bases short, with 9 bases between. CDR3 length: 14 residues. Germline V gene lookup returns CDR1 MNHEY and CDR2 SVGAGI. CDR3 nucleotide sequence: TGTGCCAGCAGTTACAGGCGACAGAATGAAAAACTGTTTTTT. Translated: CASSYRRQNEKLFF.

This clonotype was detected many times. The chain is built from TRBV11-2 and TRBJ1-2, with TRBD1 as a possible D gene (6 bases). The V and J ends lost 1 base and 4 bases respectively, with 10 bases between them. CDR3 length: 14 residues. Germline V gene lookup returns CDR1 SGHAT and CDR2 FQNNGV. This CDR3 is CASSLVDRSYGYTF. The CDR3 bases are TGTGCCAGCAGCTTAGTTGACAGGAGCTATGGCTACACCTTC.

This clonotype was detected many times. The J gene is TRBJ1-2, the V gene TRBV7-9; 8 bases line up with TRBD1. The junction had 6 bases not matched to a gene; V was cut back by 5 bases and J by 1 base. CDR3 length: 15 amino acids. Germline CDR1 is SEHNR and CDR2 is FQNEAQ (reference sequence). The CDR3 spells CASSANRGGNYGYTF. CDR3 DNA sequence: TGTGCCAGCAGCGCTAACAGGGGGGGTAACTATGGCTACACCTTC.

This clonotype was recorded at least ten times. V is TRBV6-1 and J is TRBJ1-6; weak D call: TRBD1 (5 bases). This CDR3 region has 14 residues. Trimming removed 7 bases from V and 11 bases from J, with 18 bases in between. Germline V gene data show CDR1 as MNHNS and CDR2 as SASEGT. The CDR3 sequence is CASTPPGRGTPLHF. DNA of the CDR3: TGTGCCAGCACCCCCCCGGGGCGCGGGACACCCCTCCACTTT.

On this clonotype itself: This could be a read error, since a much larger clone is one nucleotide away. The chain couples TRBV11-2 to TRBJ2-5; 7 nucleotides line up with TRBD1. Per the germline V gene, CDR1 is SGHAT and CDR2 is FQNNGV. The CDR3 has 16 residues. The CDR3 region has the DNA TGTGCCAGCAGCTCCTGGGACAGAGGGACCCAAGAGACCAAGTACTTC. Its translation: CASSSWDRGTQETKYF.

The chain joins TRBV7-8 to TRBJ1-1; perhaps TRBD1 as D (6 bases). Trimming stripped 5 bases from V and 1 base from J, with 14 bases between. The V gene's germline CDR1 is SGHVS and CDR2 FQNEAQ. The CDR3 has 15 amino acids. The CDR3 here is CASSLRDNKNTEAFF. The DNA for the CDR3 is TGTGCCAGCAGCCTCCGGGACAACAAGAACACTGAAGCTTTCTTT.

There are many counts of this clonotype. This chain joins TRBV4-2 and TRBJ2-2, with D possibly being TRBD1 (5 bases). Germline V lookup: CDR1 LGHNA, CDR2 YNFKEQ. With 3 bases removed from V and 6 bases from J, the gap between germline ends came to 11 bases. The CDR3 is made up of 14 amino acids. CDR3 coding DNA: TGTGCCAGCAGCCACGGAACAGGTCCCGGGGAGCTGTTTTTT. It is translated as CASSHGTGPGELFF.

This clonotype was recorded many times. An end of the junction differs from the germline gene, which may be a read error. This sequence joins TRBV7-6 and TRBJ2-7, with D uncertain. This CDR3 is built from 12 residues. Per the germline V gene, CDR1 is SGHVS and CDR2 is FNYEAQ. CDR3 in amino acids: CASGLAGYEQYF. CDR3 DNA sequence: TGTGCCAGCGGCTTAGCCGGCTACGAGCAGTACTTC.

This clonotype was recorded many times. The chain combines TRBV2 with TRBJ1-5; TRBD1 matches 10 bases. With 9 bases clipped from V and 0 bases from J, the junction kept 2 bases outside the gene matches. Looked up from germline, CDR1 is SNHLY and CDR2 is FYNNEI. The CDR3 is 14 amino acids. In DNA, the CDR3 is TGTGCCAGTAGGGACAGGGGTAGCAATCAGCCCCAGCATTTT. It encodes CASRDRGSNQPQHF.

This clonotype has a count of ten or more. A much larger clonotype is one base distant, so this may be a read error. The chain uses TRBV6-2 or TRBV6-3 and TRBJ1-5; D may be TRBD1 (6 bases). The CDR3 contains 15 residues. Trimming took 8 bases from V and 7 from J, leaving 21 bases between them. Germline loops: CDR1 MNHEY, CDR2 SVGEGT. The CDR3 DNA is TGTGCCAGCGGTTGGACAGCGAACGGTGTGCAGCCCCAGCATTTT. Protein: CASGWTANGVQPQHF.

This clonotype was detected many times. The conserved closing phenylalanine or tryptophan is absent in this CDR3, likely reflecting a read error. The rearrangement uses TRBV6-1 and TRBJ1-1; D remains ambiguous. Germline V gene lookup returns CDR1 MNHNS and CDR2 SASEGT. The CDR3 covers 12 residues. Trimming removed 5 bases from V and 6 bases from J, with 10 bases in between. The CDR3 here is CASSPRGSEAFS. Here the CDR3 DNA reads TGTGCCAGCAGTCCACGGGGATCTGAAGCTTTCTCT.

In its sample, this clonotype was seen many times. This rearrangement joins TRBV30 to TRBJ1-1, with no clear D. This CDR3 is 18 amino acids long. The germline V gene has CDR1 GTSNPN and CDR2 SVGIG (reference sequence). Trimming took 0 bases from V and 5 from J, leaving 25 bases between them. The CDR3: CAWSVAVGSFYQTTEAFF. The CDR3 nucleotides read TGTGCCTGGAGTGTAGCGGTTGGTAGCTTTTATCAAACGACTGAAGCTTTCTTT.

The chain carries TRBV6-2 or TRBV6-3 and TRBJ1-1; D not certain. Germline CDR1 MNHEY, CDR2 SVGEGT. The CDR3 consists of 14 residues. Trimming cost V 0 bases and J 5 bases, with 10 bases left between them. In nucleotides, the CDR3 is TGTGCCAGCAGTTACTCGTGGGTCGGAACTGAAGCTTTCTTT. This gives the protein CASSYSWVGTEAFF.

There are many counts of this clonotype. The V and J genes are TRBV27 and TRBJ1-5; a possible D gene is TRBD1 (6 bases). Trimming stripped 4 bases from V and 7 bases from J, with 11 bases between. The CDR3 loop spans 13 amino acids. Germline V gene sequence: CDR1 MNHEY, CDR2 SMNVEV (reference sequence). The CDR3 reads CASSSQGRQPQHF. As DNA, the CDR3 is TGTGCCAGCAGTTCACAGGGTCGGCAGCCCCAGCATTTT.

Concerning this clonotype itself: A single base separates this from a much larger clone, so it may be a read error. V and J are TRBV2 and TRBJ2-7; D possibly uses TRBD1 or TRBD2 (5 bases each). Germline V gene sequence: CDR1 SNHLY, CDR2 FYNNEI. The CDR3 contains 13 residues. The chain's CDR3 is CASSADSLGEQCF. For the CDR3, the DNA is TGTGCCAGCAGTGCAGATAGCTTGGGGGAGCAGTGCTTC.

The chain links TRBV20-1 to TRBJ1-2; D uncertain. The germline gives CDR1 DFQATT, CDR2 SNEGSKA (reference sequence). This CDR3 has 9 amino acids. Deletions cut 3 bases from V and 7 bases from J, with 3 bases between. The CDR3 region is CSASPGYTF. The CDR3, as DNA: TGCAGTGCTAGTCCTGGCTACACCTTC.

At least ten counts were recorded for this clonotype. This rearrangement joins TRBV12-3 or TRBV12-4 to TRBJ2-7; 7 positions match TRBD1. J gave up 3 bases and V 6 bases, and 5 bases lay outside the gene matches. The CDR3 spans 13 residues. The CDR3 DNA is TGTGCCAGCAGATCCGACAGGGACTACGAGCAGTACTTC. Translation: CASRSDRDYEQYF.

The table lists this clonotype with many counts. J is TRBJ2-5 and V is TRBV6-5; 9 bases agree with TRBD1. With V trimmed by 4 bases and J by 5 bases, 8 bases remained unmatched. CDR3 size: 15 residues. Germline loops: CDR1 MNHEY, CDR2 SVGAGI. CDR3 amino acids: CASSFTGTGPETQYF. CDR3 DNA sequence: TGTGCCAGCAGTTTCACCGGGACAGGGCCCGAGACCCAGTACTTC.

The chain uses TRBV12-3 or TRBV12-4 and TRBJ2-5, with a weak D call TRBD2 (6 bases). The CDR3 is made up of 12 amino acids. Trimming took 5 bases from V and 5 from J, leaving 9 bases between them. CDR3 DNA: TGTGCCAGCAGTGGTCTAGCGGAGACCCAGTACTTC. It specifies CASSGLAETQYF.

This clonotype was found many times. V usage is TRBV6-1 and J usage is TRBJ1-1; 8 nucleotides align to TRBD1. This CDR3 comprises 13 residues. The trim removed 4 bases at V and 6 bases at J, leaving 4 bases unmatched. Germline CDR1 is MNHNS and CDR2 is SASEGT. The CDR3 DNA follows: TGTGCCAGCAGTGCAGGACAGGGCTCTGAAGCTTTCTTT. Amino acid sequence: CASSAGQGSEAFF.

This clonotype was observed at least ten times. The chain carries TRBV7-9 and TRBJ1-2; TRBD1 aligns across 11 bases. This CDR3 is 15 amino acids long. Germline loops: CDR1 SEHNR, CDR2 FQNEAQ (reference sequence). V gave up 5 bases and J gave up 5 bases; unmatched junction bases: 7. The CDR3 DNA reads TGTGCCAGCAGCCGAGGGACAGGGGGTGGTTATGGCTACACCTTC. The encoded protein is CASSRGTGGGYGYTF.

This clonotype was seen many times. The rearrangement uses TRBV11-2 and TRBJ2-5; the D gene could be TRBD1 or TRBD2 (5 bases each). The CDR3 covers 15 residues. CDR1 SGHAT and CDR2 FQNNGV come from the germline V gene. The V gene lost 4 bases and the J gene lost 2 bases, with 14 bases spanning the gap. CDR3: CASSSTGTRQETQYF. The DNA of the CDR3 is TGTGCCAGCAGCTCAACCGGGACCCGGCAAGAGACCCAGTACTTC.